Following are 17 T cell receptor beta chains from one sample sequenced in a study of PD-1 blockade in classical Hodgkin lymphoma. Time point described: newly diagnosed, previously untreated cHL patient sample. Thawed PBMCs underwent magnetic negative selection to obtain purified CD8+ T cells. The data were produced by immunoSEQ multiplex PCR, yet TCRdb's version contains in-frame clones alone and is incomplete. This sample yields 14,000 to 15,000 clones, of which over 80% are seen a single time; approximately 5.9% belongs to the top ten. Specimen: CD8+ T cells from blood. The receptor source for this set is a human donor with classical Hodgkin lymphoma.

The DNA of the CDR3 is TGTGCCAGCAGCTCGGGACAGGGGGACACCGGGGAGCTGTTTTTT. It yields the protein CASSSGQGDTGELFF. The gene calls are TRBV2 and TRBJ2-2, with 11 bases lining up with TRBD1. The CDR3 runs to 15 residues. V dropped 6 bases and J dropped 3; count of bases not matched to a gene: 3. Looked up from germline, CDR1 is SNHLY and CDR2 is FYNNEI.

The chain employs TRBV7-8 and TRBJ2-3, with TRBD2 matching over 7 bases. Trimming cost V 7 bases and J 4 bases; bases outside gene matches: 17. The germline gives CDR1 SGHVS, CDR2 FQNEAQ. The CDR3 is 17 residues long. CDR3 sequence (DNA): TGTGCCAGCAACCTTCAATTGGCGGGAGATAAGGCAGATACGCAGTATTTT. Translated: CASNLQLAGDKADTQYF.

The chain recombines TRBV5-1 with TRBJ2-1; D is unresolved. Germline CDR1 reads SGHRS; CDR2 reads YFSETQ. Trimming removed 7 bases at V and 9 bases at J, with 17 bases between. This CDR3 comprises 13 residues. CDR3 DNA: TGCGCCAGCTTTGACCCGTGGGGTAGTGAGCAGTTCTTC. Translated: CASFDPWGSEQFF. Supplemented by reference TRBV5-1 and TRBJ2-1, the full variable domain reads KAGVTQTPRYLIKTRGQQVTLSCSPISGHRSVSWYQQTPGQGLQFLFEYFSETQRNKGNFPGRFSGRQFSNSRSEMNVSTLELGDSALYLCASFDPWGSEQFFGPGTRLTVL.

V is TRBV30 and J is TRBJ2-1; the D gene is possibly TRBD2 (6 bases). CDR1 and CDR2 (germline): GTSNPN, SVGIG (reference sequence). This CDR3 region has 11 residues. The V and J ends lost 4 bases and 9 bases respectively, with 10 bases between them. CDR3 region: CAWTLAVEQFF. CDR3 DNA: TGTGCCTGGACCTTAGCGGTTGAGCAGTTCTTC.

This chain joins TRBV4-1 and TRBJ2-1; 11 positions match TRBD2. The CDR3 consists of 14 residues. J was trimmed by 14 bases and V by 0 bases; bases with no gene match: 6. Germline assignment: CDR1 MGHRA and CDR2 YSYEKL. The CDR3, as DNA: TGCGCCAGCAGCCAAGATTATACTAGCGGGAGAAAGTTCTTC. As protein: CASSQDYTSGRKFF.

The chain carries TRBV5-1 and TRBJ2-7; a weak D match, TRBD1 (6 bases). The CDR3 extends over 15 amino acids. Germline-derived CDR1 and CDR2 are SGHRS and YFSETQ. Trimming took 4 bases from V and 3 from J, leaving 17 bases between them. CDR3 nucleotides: TGCGCCAGCAGCCCCGGGACAAAAGTCAGCTACGAGCAGTACGTC. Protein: CASSPGTKVSYEQYV.

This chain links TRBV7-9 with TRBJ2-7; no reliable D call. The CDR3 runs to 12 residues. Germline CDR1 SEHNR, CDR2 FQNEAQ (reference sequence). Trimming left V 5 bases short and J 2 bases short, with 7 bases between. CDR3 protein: CASSPPTYEQYF. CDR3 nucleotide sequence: TGTGCCAGCAGCCCTCCGACCTACGAGCAGTACTTC.

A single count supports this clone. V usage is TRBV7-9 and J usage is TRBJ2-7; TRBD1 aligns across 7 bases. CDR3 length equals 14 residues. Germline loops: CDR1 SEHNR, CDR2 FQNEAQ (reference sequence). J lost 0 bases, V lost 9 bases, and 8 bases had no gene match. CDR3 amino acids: CASLGQTSSYEQYF. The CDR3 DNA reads TGTGCCAGTTTGGGACAGACGAGCTCCTACGAGCAGTACTTC. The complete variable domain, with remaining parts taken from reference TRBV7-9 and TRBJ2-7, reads DTGVSQNPRHKITKRGQNVTFRCDPISEHNRLYWYRQTLGQGPEFLTYFQNEAQLEKSRLLSDRFSAERPKGSFSTLEIQRTEQGDSAMYLCASLGQTSSYEQYFGPGTRLTVT.

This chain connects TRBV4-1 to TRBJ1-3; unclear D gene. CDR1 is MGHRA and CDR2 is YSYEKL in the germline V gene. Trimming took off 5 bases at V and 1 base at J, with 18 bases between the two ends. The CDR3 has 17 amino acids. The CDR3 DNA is TGCGCCAGCAGCATAACGGCGGGCACACCGTCTGGAAACACCATATATTTT. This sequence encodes CASSITAGTPSGNTIYF.

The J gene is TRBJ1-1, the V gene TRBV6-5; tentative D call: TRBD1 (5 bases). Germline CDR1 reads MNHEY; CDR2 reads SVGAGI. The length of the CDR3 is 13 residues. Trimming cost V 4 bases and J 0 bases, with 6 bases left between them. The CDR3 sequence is CASSLGVNTEAFF. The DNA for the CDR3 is TGTGCCAGCAGTTTAGGGGTGAACACTGAAGCTTTCTTT.

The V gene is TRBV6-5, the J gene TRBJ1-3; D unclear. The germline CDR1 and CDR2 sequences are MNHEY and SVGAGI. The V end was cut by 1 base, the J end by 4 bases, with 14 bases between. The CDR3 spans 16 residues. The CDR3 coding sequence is TGTGCCAGCAGTTACTTACTGGGTTTTAGAGGAAACACCATATATTTT. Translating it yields CASSYLLGFRGNTIYF.

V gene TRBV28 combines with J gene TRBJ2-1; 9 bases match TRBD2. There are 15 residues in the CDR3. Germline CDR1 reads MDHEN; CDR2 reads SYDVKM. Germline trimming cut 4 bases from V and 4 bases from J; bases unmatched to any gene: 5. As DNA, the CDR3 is TGTGCCAGCAGTTCTGGGCGGGAGGGTTACAATGAGCAGTTCTTC. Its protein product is CASSSGREGYNEQFF. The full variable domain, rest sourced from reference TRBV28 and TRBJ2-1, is DVKVTQSSRYLVKRTGEKVFLECVQDMDHENMFWYRQDPGLGLRLIYFSYDVKMKEKGDIPEGYSVSREKKERFSLILESASTNQTSMYLCASSSGREGYNEQFFGPGTRLTVL.

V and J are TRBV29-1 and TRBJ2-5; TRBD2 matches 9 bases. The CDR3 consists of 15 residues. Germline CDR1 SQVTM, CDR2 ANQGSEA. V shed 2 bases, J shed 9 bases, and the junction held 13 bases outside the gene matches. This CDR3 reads CSVEPLAGEGGAQYF. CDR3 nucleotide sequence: TGCAGCGTTGAACCTTTAGCGGGAGAAGGTGGGGCCCAGTACTTC.

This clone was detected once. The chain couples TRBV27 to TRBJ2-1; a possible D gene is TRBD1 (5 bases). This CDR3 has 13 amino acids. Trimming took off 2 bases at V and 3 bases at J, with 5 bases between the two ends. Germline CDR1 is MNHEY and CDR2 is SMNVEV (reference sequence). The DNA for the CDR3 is TGTGCCAGCAGTTTAACAGGCTACAATGAGCAGTTCTTC. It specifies CASSLTGYNEQFF.

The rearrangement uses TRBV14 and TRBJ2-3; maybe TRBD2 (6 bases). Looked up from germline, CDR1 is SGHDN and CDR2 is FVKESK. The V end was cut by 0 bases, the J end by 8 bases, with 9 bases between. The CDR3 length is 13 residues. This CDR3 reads CASSQDGRGTQYF. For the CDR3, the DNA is TGTGCCAGCAGCCAAGACGGGAGAGGTACGCAGTATTTT.

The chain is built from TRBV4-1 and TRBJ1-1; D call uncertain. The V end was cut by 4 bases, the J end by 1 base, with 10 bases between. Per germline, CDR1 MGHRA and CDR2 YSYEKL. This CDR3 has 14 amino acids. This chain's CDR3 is CASSPAGSNTEAFF. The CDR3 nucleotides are TGCGCCAGCAGCCCAGCAGGCTCGAACACTGAAGCTTTCTTT.

Here the CDR3 reads CASLRNRSYNEQFF. CDR3 in DNA: TGTGCCAGTTTACGGAATAGATCCTACAATGAGCAGTTCTTC. The chain joins TRBV6-4 to TRBJ2-1, with unresolved D. Trimming stripped 9 bases from V and 1 base from J, with 13 bases between. This CDR3 is built from 14 residues. CDR1 is MRHNA, CDR2 SNTAGT, per germline.